A selection of T cell receptor beta chains follows, all from one sample in a study of somatic mutations in T cells in chronic GVHD. Assay: immunoSEQ multiplex PCR; the TCRdb copy retains only in-frame clones and omits some. The sample contains approximately 14,000 clones, approximately 78% of which appear only once. Material: Vbeta20-negative CD4+ T cells from blood. The receptor source for this set is a male patient aged 45-60 years with chronic graft-versus-host disease. The T cells may partly be graft donor cells. The CDR3 runs from the conserved cysteine through the conserved F or W. The D gene is left open where the match is weak. Not every row has a clone size; where given, it reads once, few, many or a size class.

clone_size	v_call	d_call	j_call	cdr3_nt	cdr3_aa
.	TRBV5-6	TRBD1	TRBJ1-2	TGTGCCAGCAGGTTACAGGGGAACTATGGCTACACCTTC	CASRLQGNYGYTF
.	TRBV29-1	.	TRBJ1-1	TGCAGCGCGGCGGGCGGGGGGAACGCTGAAGCTTTCTTT	CSAAGGGNAEAFF
.	TRBV2	.	TRBJ2-3	TGTGCCAGTGCCCAGGGATATAGGCAGTATTTT	CASAQGYRQYF
.	TRBV5-4	TRBD2	TRBJ2-5	TGTGCCAGCAGCTTGATTAGCGGGGGTTTAGAGACCCAGTACTTC	CASSLISGGLETQYF
.	TRBV10-3	TRBD1	TRBJ2-3	TGTGCCATCAGGGGGGACAGACCTAACACAGATACGCAGTATTTT	CAIRGDRPNTDTQYF
.	TRBV6-5	.	TRBJ2-2	TGTGCCAGCAGTTACGTGGACCAGGGGTCCGGGGAGCTGTTTTTT	CASSYVDQGSGELFF
.	TRBV19	TRBD2	TRBJ2-3	TGTGCCAGTAGGTCAGAAGCGGGGGGCCTTCTTCATTCTTCTAGCACAGATACGCAGTATTTT	CASRSEAGGLLHSSSTDTQYF
.	TRBV28	.	TRBJ1-2	TGTGCCAGCAGTTTAATGGGGGGTGGCTACACCTTC	CASSLMGGGYTF
.	TRBV2	TRBD2	TRBJ2-2	TGTGCCAGCAGTGACCTCAGGAGGGGAGGGTACACCGGGGAGCTGTTTTTT	CASSDLRRGGYTGELFF
few	TRBV5-4	.	TRBJ1-2	TGTGCCAGCAGCTTGCGGGGGGCGGACTATGGCTACACCTTC	CASSLRGADYGYTF
few	TRBV14	.	TRBJ1-4	TGTGCCAGCAGTCCCACCCCGGACAATTTCAATGAAAAACTGTTTTTT	CASSPTPDNFNEKLFF
.	TRBV7-3	TRBD2	TRBJ2-3	TGTGCCAGCAGCCCGGGACTAGCGGGAGGTACAGATACGCAGTATTTT	CASSPGLAGGTDTQYF
once	TRBV5-6	.	TRBJ2-5	TGTGCCAGCAGCTTGGGTGGTACAGGGGAGACCCAGTACTTC	CASSLGGTGETQYF
.	TRBV7-3	TRBD2	TRBJ2-1	TGTGCCAGCAGCTTAAACCCCCTAGCGGGAGATGAGCAGTTCTTC	CASSLNPLAGDEQFF
.	TRBV19	TRBD1	TRBJ1-5	TGTGCCAGTAGTATAATGGGGACAGGGCGCAATCAGCCCCAGCATTTT	CASSIMGTGRNQPQHF
.	TRBV2	TRBD2	TRBJ2-7	TGTGCCACCTCGGGGGGGCCCTCCTACGAGCAGTACTTC	CATSGGPSYEQYF
.	TRBV19	TRBD2	TRBJ2-2	TGTGCCAGTAGTCCTAGCGGGAGGGCCTCAGGGGAGCTGTTTTTT	CASSPSGRASGELFF
.	TRBV2	.	TRBJ1-1	TGTGCCAGCAGTGAAGGGGAGGGATTCACTGAAGCTTTCTTT	CASSEGEGFTEAFF
.	TRBV19	.	TRBJ2-1	TGTGCCAGTAGTATTGGACGGACTCTCCGGGACTCGAATGAGCAGTTCTTC	CASSIGRTLRDSNEQFF
.	TRBV7-9	.	TRBJ1-2	TGTGCCAGCAGCTTATCCGGAGCCCTAACATCCTATGGCTACACCTTC	CASSLSGALTSYGYTF
.	TRBV6-5	.	TRBJ1-5	TGTGCCAGCAGTTACTCCAGGGCTGGTCAGCCCCAGCATTTT	CASSYSRAGQPQHF
.	TRBV5-6	.	TRBJ1-1	TGTGCCAGCAGCTCGTTAGGACAGCCGAACACTGAAGCTTTCTTT	CASSSLGQPNTEAFF
medium-sized	TRBV6-1	.	TRBJ1-5	TGTGCCAGCGTTGGGGAGGGAGGGCAGCCCCAGCATTTT	CASVGEGGQPQHF
.	TRBV2	.	TRBJ2-3	TGTGCCAGCAGTGGGGGGCATAGCACAGATACGCAGTATTTT	CASSGGHSTDTQYF
.	TRBV19	TRBD2	TRBJ2-1	TGTGCCACCAAGGGGCGGACTAGCGAATACAATGAGCAGTTCTTC	CATKGRTSEYNEQFF
once	TRBV11-2	TRBD1	TRBJ2-7	TGTGCCAGCAGCTCACTCTGGGACAGGGGCTCCTACGAGCAGTACTTC	CASSSLWDRGSYEQYF
few	TRBV7-2	TRBD1	TRBJ1-1	TGTGCCAGCACTTCGGACAGGGGTGGCGAAGCTTTCTTT	CASTSDRGGEAFF
once	TRBV5-4	TRBD1	TRBJ2-5	TGTGCCAGCAGCTTAGGGGGCGTTGAGACCCAGTACTTC	CASSLGGVETQYF
.	TRBV5-4	.	TRBJ2-2	TGTGCCAGCAGCTTTGGTGGGGCGCACACCGGGGAGCTGTTTTTT	CASSFGGAHTGELFF
few	TRBV11-1	TRBD1	TRBJ2-5	TGTGCCAGCAGCGGGACAGGCGTCGAGACCCAGTACTTC	CASSGTGVETQYF
.	TRBV7-2	TRBD1	TRBJ1-2	TGTGCCAGCAGCTCGTATCTTGACAGGGGGCTAAACTTC	CASSSYLDRGLNF
few	TRBV2	TRBD1	TRBJ1-2	TGTGCCAGCAGTAAGGACAGGGACGGTGGCTACACCTTC	CASSKDRDGGYTF
.	TRBV19	TRBD1	TRBJ2-3	TGTGCCAGTAGCCGACAGGGTAGCACAGATACGCAGTATTTT	CASSRQGSTDTQYF
.	TRBV6-5	.	TRBJ2-7	TGTGCCAGCGGGGGGGGCGGCAGAGCCTTCTTC	CASGGGGRAFF
.	TRBV25-1	TRBD1	TRBJ2-7	TGTGCCAGCATGACAGGGGGGCTAAGCTACGAGCAGTACTTC	CASMTGGLSYEQYF
.	TRBV19	TRBD1	TRBJ2-3	TGTGCCAGTAGTATAACGAGGGGGCGGGTTCCCGCAGATACGCAGTATTTT	CASSITRGRVPADTQYF
.	TRBV7-7	.	TRBJ2-1	TGTGCCAGCAGCTTAGGGACAGATATGCCCCGTGAGCAGTTCTTC	CASSLGTDMPREQFF
.	TRBV2	TRBD1	TRBJ2-7	TGTGCCAGCAGGGCGGGACAGGCCCCCTACGAGCAGTACTTC	CASRAGQAPYEQYF
.	TRBV19	TRBD1	TRBJ2-2	TGTGCCAGCCAAGACAGGGAAGGTACCGGGGAGCTGTTTTTT	CASQDREGTGELFF
.	TRBV14	TRBD2	TRBJ2-2	TGTGCCAGCAGCCAAGGGGAACGGGAGGGCCTCACCGGGGAGCTGTTTTTT	CASSQGEREGLTGELFF
.	TRBV11-2	.	TRBJ2-7	TGTGCCAGCAGCTTAGTCAGCGGCAAGTCCTACGAGCAGTACTTC	CASSLVSGKSYEQYF
.	TRBV28	.	TRBJ2-5	TGTGCCAGCAGTTTTCGGTCCTCTTCGTTCCAGTACTTC	CASSFRSSSFQYF
.	TRBV7-6	.	TRBJ1-1	TGTGCCAGCAGCCGTTCGGGGGAATCGGGGACTGAAGCTTTCTTT	CASSRSGESGTEAFF
.	TRBV5-4	.	TRBJ2-4	TGTGCCAGCAGCTTGGACGGGGATAACATTCAGTGCTTC	CASSLDGDNIQCF
.	TRBV18	TRBD1	TRBJ1-6	TGTGCCAGCTCACCACCGGGACAGGGAAATTCACCCCTCCACTTT	CASSPPGQGNSPLHF
.	TRBV7-3	TRBD2	TRBJ2-7	TGTGCCAGCAGCCCCCATGGGGGTAGCGGGAGGGTTTCCTACGAGCAGTACTTC	CASSPHGGSGRVSYEQYF
.	TRBV6-1	.	TRBJ1-5	TGTGCCAGCAGGGCAGGTGGAGGTCAGCCCCAGCATTTT	CASRAGGGQPQHF
.	TRBV10-2	TRBD1	TRBJ1-1	TGCGCCAGCACGAGACAGGGGGCTATGAGCACTGAAGCTTTCTTT	CASTRQGAMSTEAFF
.	TRBV6-1	.	TRBJ1-5	TGTGCCAGCGCATTCAGGGTGGGCAATCAGCCCCAGCATTTT	CASAFRVGNQPQHF
.	TRBV7-2	TRBD1	TRBJ1-2	TGTGCCAGCAGCCCCCGGACAGGGGGCGCGGAGGGCTACACCTTC	CASSPRTGGAEGYTF
.	TRBV10-3	.	TRBJ2-7	TGTGCCATCAGTCCGCCGACAGGGAGGGAGCAGTACTTC	CAISPPTGREQYF
.	TRBV10-2	TRBD2	TRBJ2-7	TGCGCCACAATGGGCGGGACTAGCGGAAACGCCTACGAGCAGTACTTC	CATMGGTSGNAYEQYF
.	TRBV7-6	TRBD1	TRBJ2-1	TGTGCCAGCAGCTGGAGTAGCAGGGGGCAGGAAATCGACAATGAGCAGTTCTTC	CASSWSSRGQEIDNEQFF
.	TRBV5-6	TRBD1	TRBJ2-7	TGTGCCAGCAGCGGAGGGAAGCGGGCCGGGACAGGGTACGAGCAGTACTTC	CASSGGKRAGTGYEQYF
.	TRBV6-5	TRBD1	TRBJ1-5	TGTGCCAGCAGTGGACAGGACAATCAGCCCCAGCATTTT	CASSGQDNQPQHF